The 18 T cell receptor beta chains below come from one sample, sequenced in a study of blood T cell repertoires in COVID-19. The method was immunoSEQ multiplex PCR; TCRdb's version includes in-frame clones alone and lacks a portion of them. The sample includes 80,000 to 95,000 clones, roughly 80% of them seen just once. The sequenced sample was peripheral blood. These receptors were collected from a man older than 75 with active or convalescent COVID-19.

The chain carries TRBV4-1 and TRBJ2-7, with 10 nucleotides matching TRBD1. The V segment lost 2 bases and the J segment 5 bases; nucleotides outside the gene matches: 9. The CDR3 sequence is 16 residues long. Germline V gene lookup returns CDR1 MGHRA and CDR2 YSYEKL. The CDR3 sequence is CASSQTPGTGVDEQYF. DNA for the CDR3: TGCGCCAGCAGCCAAACGCCCGGGACAGGGGTCGACGAGCAGTACTTC.

About this clone itself: Other nucleotide sequences in the sample specify the same CDR3. The chain uses TRBV10-2 and TRBJ1-2; TRBD1 agrees at 7 bases. The CDR3 is 14 residues long. Looked up from germline, CDR1 is WSHSY and CDR2 is SAAADI. With 3 bases clipped from V and 4 bases from J, the junction kept 5 bases outside the gene matches. This CDR3 reads CASSEEGASYGYTF. The DNA for the CDR3 is TGCGCCAGCAGTGAAGAGGGGGCTAGCTATGGCTACACCTTC.

The chain couples TRBV28 to TRBJ2-7, with 7 bases lining up with TRBD1. CDR3 length: 16 amino acids. CDR1 MDHEN and CDR2 SYDVKM come from the germline V gene. V was pared by 5 bases and J by 9 bases, with 19 bases of the junction left unmatched. This CDR3 is CASSPIGTVGSKVQYF. CDR3 in DNA: TGTGCCAGCAGTCCAATCGGGACAGTGGGTTCTAAAGTGCAGTACTTC.

This sequence joins TRBV7-2 and TRBJ2-5; perhaps TRBD1 as D (6 bases). V gave up 3 bases and J gave up 4 bases, with 12 bases separating them. The germline V gene has CDR1 SGHTA and CDR2 FQGNSA. CDR3 length equals 14 residues. In DNA form, the CDR3 reads TGTGCCAGCAGCTTGATGGGGGCATTAGAGACCCAGTACTTC. It is translated as CASSLMGALETQYF.

The chain uses TRBV10-2 and TRBJ1-1, with no clear D. The CDR3 runs to 13 residues. Germline CDR1 and CDR2: WSHSY and SAAADI. Trimming left V 6 bases short and J 5 bases short, with 13 bases between. CDR3 protein: CASSPRSGTEAFF. The DNA for the CDR3 is TGCGCCAGCAGCCCCAGATCCGGGACTGAAGCTTTCTTT.

The rearrangement uses TRBV5-4 and TRBJ1-4; the match to TRBD1 covers 7 bases. The CDR3 totals 15 residues. Germline assignment: CDR1 SGHNT and CDR2 YYREEE (reference sequence). V lost 3 bases to trimming and J lost 4 bases; unmatched junction nucleotides: 6. The DNA of the CDR3 is TGTGCCAGCAGCTGGAACAGGGGAGTTAATGAAAAACTGTTTTTT. The encoded protein is CASSWNRGVNEKLFF.

J is TRBJ1-1 and V is TRBV5-1; D may be TRBD1 (5 bases). The length of the CDR3 is 16 residues. Trimming took off 0 bases at V and 1 base at J, with 13 bases between the two ends. From germline, CDR1 is SGHRS and CDR2 YFSETQ. The CDR3 nucleotides read TGCGCCAGCAGCTTGGGGGGACTGCTCCCGAACACTGAAGCTTTCTTT. As protein: CASSLGGLLPNTEAFF.

This clone was seen a few times. The V gene is TRBV2, the J gene TRBJ2-5; 8 positions match TRBD1. Per the germline V gene, CDR1 is SNHLY and CDR2 is FYNNEI. Unmatched junction bases numbered 4, after V lost 6 bases and J lost 7 bases. The CDR3 runs 12 residues. The CDR3 is CASRDRVGTQYF. The CDR3 DNA is TGTGCCAGCAGGGACAGGGTGGGGACCCAGTACTTC. Together with reference TRBV2 and TRBJ2-5, the CDR3 gives the full variable domain: EPEVTQTPSHQVTQMGQEVILRCVPISNHLYFYWYRQILGQKVEFLVSFYNNEISEKSEIFDDQFSVERPDGSNFTLKIRSTKLEDSAMYFCASRDRVGTQYFGPGTRLLVL.

The rearrangement joins TRBV11-3 to TRBJ2-1; 9 bases map to TRBD1. V lost 3 bases, J lost 3 bases, and 3 bases stayed unmatched. The germline V gene has CDR1 SGHNT and CDR2 YENEEA. CDR3 length equals 15 residues. CDR3 DNA: TGTGCCAGCAGCTTTTTGACAGGGGGCTACAATGAGCAGTTCTTC. Its translation is CASSFLTGGYNEQFF.

The chain uses TRBV5-1 and TRBJ2-7; 7 bases line up with TRBD1. V gave up 1 base and J gave up 2 bases; unmatched junction bases: 3. The CDR3 covers 14 residues. Germline values: CDR1 SGHRS, CDR2 YFSETQ. The CDR3 nucleotides read TGCGCCAGCAGCTTGACCGGGACAGCCTACGAGCAGTACTTC. This encodes CASSLTGTAYEQYF. Complete variable domain (other parts from reference TRBV5-1 and TRBJ2-7): KAGVTQTPRYLIKTRGQQVTLSCSPISGHRSVSWYQQTPGQGLQFLFEYFSETQRNKGNFPGRFSGRQFSNSRSEMNVSTLELGDSALYLCASSLTGTAYEQYFGPGTRLTVT.

The V call is TRBV6-5, the J call TRBJ1-5; 9 positions match TRBD1. CDR1 and CDR2 from the germline V gene are MNHEY and SVGAGI. The CDR3 extends over 14 amino acids. With 6 bases clipped from V and 10 bases from J, the junction kept 10 bases outside the gene matches. CDR3 region: CASSPGTGLRPQHF. In DNA, the CDR3 is TGTGCCAGCAGCCCCGGGACAGGGCTTCGACCCCAGCATTTT.

This chain joins TRBV5-4 and TRBJ2-3, with 13 bases fitting TRBD2. Germline assignment: CDR1 SGHNT and CDR2 YYREEE (reference sequence). Losses at the gene ends were 4 bases for V and 6 bases for J; bases not matched to a gene: 17. CDR3 size: 19 residues. CDR3 nucleotides: TGTGCCAGCAGCCCGAACCCGGGACTAGCGGGGCGGGGCCGGGATACGCAGTATTTT. Its protein product is CASSPNPGLAGRGRDTQYF.

The CDR3 reads CASRPLAASYNEQFF. The CDR3, as DNA: TGCGCCAGCAGGCCGCTAGCGGCCTCCTACAATGAGCAGTTCTTC. This chain joins TRBV4-1 and TRBJ2-1; 7 bases map to TRBD2. V shed 6 bases and J 0 bases; nucleotides not matched to a gene: 5. This CDR3 comprises 15 residues. Germline loops: CDR1 MGHRA, CDR2 YSYEKL.

V usage is TRBV2 and J usage is TRBJ2-1; 9 bases fit TRBD1. The CDR3 runs to 15 residues. V was pared by 4 bases and J by 8 bases, with 9 bases of the junction left unmatched. The germline CDR1 and CDR2 sequences are SNHLY and FYNNEI. CDR3 region: CASSAGQGNPHEQFF. In DNA, the CDR3 is TGTGCCAGCAGTGCCGGACAGGGGAATCCCCATGAGCAGTTCTTC.

The genes are TRBV28 and TRBJ1-5; 9 bases line up with TRBD1. The CDR3 has 16 amino acids. From germline, CDR1 is MDHEN and CDR2 SYDVKM. Unmatched junction bases numbered 8, after V lost 5 bases and J lost 3 bases. CDR3 nucleotide sequence: TGTGCCAGCAGTCCCACCGGGACAGGGATCAATCAGCCCCAGCATTTT. This encodes CASSPTGTGINQPQHF.

V and J are TRBV27 and TRBJ2-7, with 8 bases fitting TRBD1. The CDR3 is 12 residues long. Trimming removed 5 bases from V and 3 bases from J; junction bases left unmatched: 0. Germline V gene data show CDR1 as MNHEY and CDR2 as SMNVEV (reference sequence). The CDR3 DNA is TGTGCCAGCAGTGGACAGGGCTACGAGCAGTACTTC. Residues: CASSGQGYEQYF.

The chain carries TRBV5-1 and TRBJ2-3, with 9 bases that match TRBD1. The CDR3 consists of 15 residues. Germline loops: CDR1 SGHRS, CDR2 YFSETQ. V gave up 4 bases and J gave up 2 bases; unmatched junction bases: 5. As DNA, the CDR3 is TGCGCCAGCAGCGACAACAGGGGGCACACAGATACGCAGTATTTT. Amino acid sequence: CASSDNRGHTDTQYF.

The V gene is TRBV15, the J gene TRBJ1-4; TRBD1 matches 9 bases. The length of the CDR3 is 15 residues. The V gene end was trimmed by 5 bases and the J gene end by 0 bases; junction bases not matched to a gene: 1. From germline, CDR1 is LNHNV and CDR2 YYDKDF (reference sequence). The CDR3 region has the DNA TGTGCCACCAGCGGGGACAGGGCAACTAATGAAAAACTGTTTTTT. This encodes CATSGDRATNEKLFF. Supplemented by reference TRBV15 and TRBJ1-4, the full variable domain reads DAMVIQNPRYQVTQFGKPVTLSCSQTLNHNVMYWYQQKSSQAPKLLFHYYDKDFNNEADTPDNFQSRRPNTSFCFLDIRSPGLGDTAMYLCATSGDRATNEKLFFGSGTQLSVL.